This T cell receptor beta chain was retrieved from a study of monozygotic twins with inflammatory bowel disease. The CDR3 spans 11 residues. UMIs bearing a 6-nucleotide sample barcode were added through template switching. Reprocessing the 5' RACE reads, TCRdb reports a single entry for every CDR3 protein and omits DNA. The sample has around 370,000 distinct CDR3 sequences, and its top ten clones hold 2.6%. Sample: blood. The source of this sequence is a human donor with ulcerative colitis or Crohn's disease, or a healthy co-twin of an affected twin (not recorded which). This rearrangement joins TRBV12-3 or TRBV12-4 to TRBJ2-7. This chain's CDR3 is CASSLSHEQYF.